This is a list of T cell receptor beta chains from one sample in a study of cytotoxic CD8 clonotypes in ibrutinib-treated CLL. The protocol was immunoSEQ multiplex PCR, while the TCRdb copy is restricted to in-frame clones and leaves out a portion. The sample gives about 330,000 clones, about 61% of which show up once; around 6.5% is in the top ten. Specimen: PBMCs, collected after 36 months of ibrutinib treatment. All receptors come from a human donor with chronic lymphocytic leukemia. Each CDR3 is given with its conserved first and last residue. The D gene is left open where the match is weak. The listing skips clone size in some rows; elsewhere it reads once, few, many or a size class.

TRBJ1-6 TRBD1 TRBV11-2 - TGTGCCAGCAGCTTAGCCAGGGGGGCCTATAATTCACCCCTCCACTTT CASSLARGAYNSPLHF
TRBJ2-7 TRBD1 TRBV9 - TGTGCCAGCAGCGTAACGGGGACAGGGGGGAACTACGAGCAGTACTTC CASSVTGTGGNYEQYF
TRBJ2-7 - TRBV5-6 - TGTGCCAGCAGCTATGATCCCTACGAGCAGTACTTC CASSYDPYEQYF
TRBJ1-2 - TRBV19 - TGTGCCAGTAGTGCCGGTTTTAGTCGTGGCTACACCTTC CASSAGFSRGYTF
TRBJ2-5 - TRBV6-5 - TGTGCCAGCAGTTACGTGGGGAGAGAGACCCAGTACTTC CASSYVGRETQYF
TRBJ1-5 - TRBV9 - TGTGCCAGCACCCCCTGTCAGCCCCAGCATTTT CASTPCQPQHF
TRBJ2-7 - TRBV27 - TGTGCCAGCAGTTTAGGCAGTACCTACGAGCAGTACTTC CASSLGSTYEQYF
TRBJ2-7 TRBD1 TRBV5-1 few TGCGCCAGCAGACCCCATACAGGGGCTGGTTTGTACTTC CASRPHTGAGLYF
TRBJ2-5 - TRBV10-3 - TGTGCCATCAGTGAGTCGAAAAGGAGGGAGACCCAGTACTTC CAISESKRRETQYF
TRBJ2-7 TRBD2 TRBV15 - TGTGCCACCAGCAGAGATCCGCGAGCGGGGGGGCCCTCCTACGAGCAGTACTTC CATSRDPRAGGPSYEQYF
TRBJ2-1 TRBD1 TRBV6-1 - TGTGCCATCCCCCTGACAGGGGGCGCTGAGCAGTTCTTC CAIPLTGGAEQFF
TRBJ2-4 - TRBV11-2 - TGTGCCAGCAGGTCCATGGCCGGGGCCAAAAACATTCAGTACTTC CASRSMAGAKNIQYF
TRBJ2-7 TRBD1 TRBV2 many TGTGCCAGCTCAGACGTACAGGGGCCCTACGAGCAGTACTTC CASSDVQGPYEQYF
TRBJ2-2 - TRBV7-2 - TGTGCCAGCAGCCACGGGACTGACTTCGGGGAGCTGTTTTTT CASSHGTDFGELFF
TRBJ2-2 TRBD2 TRBV5-1 - TGCGCCAGCAGCTCTTGGAGGACTAGCGGAAACACCGGGGAGCTGTTTTTT CASSSWRTSGNTGELFF
TRBJ2-7 TRBD2 TRBV7-3 - TGTGCCAGCAGCTTAACGGCTAGCGGGTGGTACGAGCAGTACTTC CASSLTASGWYEQYF
TRBJ2-3 TRBD2 TRBV7-6 - TGTGCCAGCAGCTTAGGAGCGGGGGGGCGAACAGATACGCAGTATTTT CASSLGAGGRTDTQYF
TRBJ2-5 - TRBV6-6 once TGTGCCAGCAGGGGGCAGGGTCAAGAGACCCAGTACTTC CASRGQGQETQYF
TRBJ2-7 TRBD1 TRBV4-1 - TGCGCCAGCAGCCAAGCCCAGACCCGCAACAGGGGCTTCTCCTACGAGCAGTACTTC CASSQAQTRNRGFSYEQYF
TRBJ2-5 TRBD1 TRBV11-3 once TGTGCCAGCAGTGTCGTGGGGACAGGGGCCCAGTACTTC CASSVVGTGAQYF
TRBJ1-1 - TRBV9 few TGTGCCAGCAGCGTAGGGGGCACTGAAGCTTTCTTT CASSVGGTEAFF
TRBJ1-1 TRBD1 TRBV7-9 - TGTGCCAGCAACTCAGGGGGGCGTACTGAAGCTTTCTTT CASNSGGRTEAFF
TRBJ2-7 TRBD2 TRBV13 - TGTGCCAGCAGCTCGGTTATGGCCACCGGGACTAGCAACTACGAGCAGTACTTC CASSSVMATGTSNYEQYF
TRBJ2-7 - TRBV19 - TGTGCCAGTAGTATTGATCTCACCACCTCCTACGAGCAGTACTTC CASSIDLTTSYEQYF
TRBJ2-3 - TRBV9 - TGTGCCAGCAGCCGTTCATTCACAGATACGCAGTATTTT CASSRSFTDTQYF
TRBJ2-7 TRBD1 TRBV15 - TGTGCCACCAGCAGGAAGCGGGACAGGGGGCTCGAGCAGTACTTC CATSRKRDRGLEQYF
TRBJ2-5 - TRBV7-2 few TGTGCCAGCAGCTTACCCCCCCAGGGATACCAAGAGACCCAGTACTTC CASSLPPQGYQETQYF
TRBJ1-5 TRBD1 TRBV4-2 - TGTGCCAGCAGCCATGACGGACAGGGAGGGGGTCAGCCCCAGCATTTT CASSHDGQGGGQPQHF
TRBJ1-2 - TRBV4-1 - TGCGCCAGCAGCCAAGCACGACACAGACAAGGCTACACCTTC CASSQARHRQGYTF
TRBJ1-1 - TRBV19 few TGTGCCAGCCGCGCCCCGGGGGGTCAGGGACGAGCTTTCTTT CASRAPGGQGRAFF
TRBJ2-1 - TRBV5-1 - TGCGCCAGCAGCTTGCCCTTGAGTGGGACCTCCTACAATGAGCAGTTCTTC CASSLPLSGTSYNEQFF
TRBJ2-3 - TRBV9 - TGTGCCAGCAGCGTAGCGGACCTCGGCACAGATACGCAGTATTTT CASSVADLGTDTQYF
TRBJ1-2 - TRBV29-1 - TGCAGCGCCTTCCAAAGGACGTGGGGCTACACCTTC CSAFQRTWGYTF
TRBJ1-1 - TRBV6-1 - TGTGCCAGCAGTGAAGCGGGGGGCCTCTTTGAAGCTTTCTTT CASSEAGGLFEAFF
TRBJ2-3 - TRBV2 - TGTGCCAGCAGTAATGAAGGGGAAGATACGCAGTATTTT CASSNEGEDTQYF
TRBJ2-5 - TRBV25-1 - TGTGCCAGCAGTGAAGGCTCGGTCCAAGAGACCCAGTACTTC CASSEGSVQETQYF
TRBJ2-3 TRBD2 TRBV9 - TGTGCCAGCAGCGTAGTCGGCGGGGGGACGTATACGCAGTATTTT CASSVVGGGTYTQYF
TRBJ2-5 - TRBV9 - TGTGCCAGCAGCGAGAGCTGGCAGGTCAAAGAGACCCAGTACTTC CASSESWQVKETQYF
TRBJ2-3 - TRBV15 - TGTGCCACCGGAGCGGATACGCAGTATTTT CATGADTQYF
TRBJ2-2 TRBD2 TRBV27 - TGTGCCAGCAGTTCAAGCCGGGGACTAGCGGGACCCACCGGGGAGCTGTTTTTT CASSSSRGLAGPTGELFF
TRBJ1-2 - TRBV6-6 - TGTGCCAGCAGTTACTCGAATCAGGGATATGGCTACACCTTC CASSYSNQGYGYTF
TRBJ2-1 - TRBV6-4 - TGTGCCAGCAGTGACCACCCTAGGGACAATGAGCAGTTCTTC CASSDHPRDNEQFF